These T cell receptor beta chains were read from a single sample in a study of blood T cell repertoires in COVID-19. Data came from immunoSEQ multiplex PCR; TCRdb stores just in-frame clones and leaves some out. The sample consists of 45,000 or so clones, approximately 77% of them appearing once. The sample was peripheral blood. These receptors came from an older woman with acute or convalescent COVID-19. The CDR3 runs from the conserved cysteine through the conserved F or W. A D gene is named only where the DNA matches it firmly. Not every row has a clone size; where given, it reads once, few, many or a size class.

DNA	CDR3	V	size	D	J
TGTGCCAGCAGTACTCAGGGTCGGGGGGAGACCCAGTACTTC	CASSTQGRGETQYF	TRBV28	.	.	TRBJ2-5
TGTGCCAGTAGTATCGGCAGGGAGGTAAATGAGCAGTTCTTC	CASSIGREVNEQFF	TRBV19	.	.	TRBJ2-1
TGTGCCTGGAGTGTCAACAGGGTGCCCGGACGTGGCTACACCTTC	CAWSVNRVPGRGYTF	TRBV30	.	.	TRBJ1-2
TGTGCCAGCAGCCATAACAGGAGGGGCACTAACTATGGCTACACCTTC	CASSHNRRGTNYGYTF	TRBV4-2	.	.	TRBJ1-2
TGTGCCAGCTCTCCGACAGGGGGCGTGTTGAACACTGAAGCTTTCTTT	CASSPTGGVLNTEAFF	TRBV28	.	TRBD1	TRBJ1-1
TGTGCCAGCAGCTTAACGTCAGGTTACGAGCAGTACTTC	CASSLTSGYEQYF	TRBV7-3	few	.	TRBJ2-7
TGTGCCAGCAGCCCTTATAGCGGGAAGAACACCGGGGAGCTGTTTTTT	CASSPYSGKNTGELFF	TRBV7-9	.	TRBD2	TRBJ2-2
TGTGCCAGTAGTAGGGCCCAGGGTAGCTCACCCCTCCACTTT	CASSRAQGSSPLHF	TRBV19	.	.	TRBJ1-6
TGTGCCAGCAGCTTAGGAGTTCTGAACACTGAAGCTTTCTTT	CASSLGVLNTEAFF	TRBV11-2	.	.	TRBJ1-1
TGTGCCAGCAGCCTTAGCACAGATACGCAGTATTTT	CASSLSTDTQYF	TRBV11-3	.	.	TRBJ2-3
TGTGCCAGCAGTTTTCTTGAGAGCGGGAGATCCGGGGAGCTGTTTTTT	CASSFLESGRSGELFF	TRBV28	few	TRBD2	TRBJ2-2
TGTGCCAGCTCACCTCCCTTTGGGGGGGCATCCTACAATGAGCAGTTCTTC	CASSPPFGGASYNEQFF	TRBV18	once	.	TRBJ2-1
TGTGCCAGCAGCGTAGGGAGGGGACAGGGGGCTGACACTGAAGCTTTCTTT	CASSVGRGQGADTEAFF	TRBV9	once	TRBD1	TRBJ1-1
TGTGCCAGTAGTATGCCCCGGACTAGCGGTACTGAGCAGTACTTC	CASSMPRTSGTEQYF	TRBV19	few	TRBD2	TRBJ2-7
TGTGCCAGCAGCTTAACGACTAGCGGGAGGGGTAGGACCTACAATGAGCAGTTCTTC	CASSLTTSGRGRTYNEQFF	TRBV7-2	.	TRBD2	TRBJ2-1
TGTGCCAGCAGCACATCAGGGGGAGGAGAGACCCAGTACTTC	CASSTSGGGETQYF	TRBV7-2	.	.	TRBJ2-5
TGTGCCAGCAGCTTGGAGTTTGGGAGGGCAGGCGGGACCCAGTACTTC	CASSLEFGRAGGTQYF	TRBV5-8	.	TRBD2	TRBJ2-5
TGTGCCAGCAGCAAAGGGGGCCGCGTAGAAAACATTCAGTACTTC	CASSKGGRVENIQYF	TRBV27	once	TRBD1	TRBJ2-4
TGTGCCAGCAGCCATGGAGGGTGGGGCTCCTACGAGCAGTACTTC	CASSHGGWGSYEQYF	TRBV6-5	.	.	TRBJ2-7
TGTGCCAGCTCACTCTACGGACAGGCTACTAATGAAAAACTGTTTTTT	CASSLYGQATNEKLFF	TRBV18	.	TRBD1	TRBJ1-4
TGTGCCAGCAGGCCCCTAGCGGGAGGTTTCACCGGGGAGCTGTTTTTT	CASRPLAGGFTGELFF	TRBV7-9	.	TRBD2	TRBJ2-2
TGCAGCCCGGGCCTGAGCGGGAATGAGCAGTTCTTC	CSPGLSGNEQFF	TRBV29-1	.	.	TRBJ2-1
TGTGCCAGCAGCCAAGGGTCCGCGCCCCTCACAGATACGCAGTATTTT	CASSQGSAPLTDTQYF	TRBV3-1/TRBV3-2	.	.	TRBJ2-3
TGTGCCAGCAGCTTAGCGAGACAGGGGGCGAGAACAGATACGCAGTATTTT	CASSLARQGARTDTQYF	TRBV7-2	.	TRBD1	TRBJ2-3
TGCGCCAGCAGCCAGGGGGACGGATACTACGAGCAGTACTTC	CASSQGDGYYEQYF	TRBV5-1	few	TRBD1	TRBJ2-7
TGTGCCAGCAGCGCCCGAACAGGGGACACCGGGGAGCTGTTTTTT	CASSARTGDTGELFF	TRBV7-9	.	TRBD1	TRBJ2-2
TGTGCCAGCAGCGTAGACCAGGGGGCGAAGGGTCCGGGGGACACCATATATTTT	CASSVDQGAKGPGDTIYF	TRBV9	.	TRBD1	TRBJ1-3
TGTGCCAGCCTCAACGCCGGCGGTGGCTACACCTTC	CASLNAGGGYTF	TRBV6-5	.	.	TRBJ1-2
TGCAGCGTTGAGCTATACAATGAGCAGTTCTTC	CSVELYNEQFF	TRBV29-1	.	.	TRBJ2-1
TGTGCCAGCAGCCAAAATACAGAAGCTCTCTACACCTTC	CASSQNTEALYTF	TRBV6-5	few	.	TRBJ1-2
TGTGCCAGCTCACCGCAGACCGGGGAACAAGAGACCCAGTACTTC	CASSPQTGEQETQYF	TRBV18	.	.	TRBJ2-5
TGTGCCAGCATGACGGGGACAGTGAAAAACATTCAGTACTTC	CASMTGTVKNIQYF	TRBV6-5	.	TRBD1	TRBJ2-4
TGCGCCAGCAGCTTGGGGGTCCTTTCGACAGGAAGCTCCTACGAGCAGTACTTC	CASSLGVLSTGSSYEQYF	TRBV5-1	.	.	TRBJ2-7
TGTGCCAGCAGCTTGGATAGGGGAGGAAGAGCTTTCTTT	CASSLDRGGRAFF	TRBV5-5	few	.	TRBJ1-1
TGCGCCAGCAGCTTGGAATTAGCGGGGGCCAAAAACATTCAGTACTTC	CASSLELAGAKNIQYF	TRBV5-1	.	TRBD2	TRBJ2-4
TGTGCCAGCAGTTCCGCGTCAGGGGTTAAGACCATATATTTT	CASSSASGVKTIYF	TRBV6-5	.	.	TRBJ1-3
TGTGCCAGCAGCTTAGGACAGGGGGCGAACACCGGGGAGCTGTTTTTT	CASSLGQGANTGELFF	TRBV7-9	.	TRBD1	TRBJ2-2
TGTGCCAGCTCCCGGGCGAGGTCTGAGGGGGCCCTCACTGAAGCTTTCTTT	CASSRARSEGALTEAFF	TRBV5-4	.	TRBD1	TRBJ1-1
TGTGCCAGCAGCACCCCCGGGACAGGGAAAGTTGAGCAGTTCTTC	CASSTPGTGKVEQFF	TRBV5-8	.	TRBD1	TRBJ2-1
TGTGCCAGCAGGGACAGGGTTCCCTATAATTCACCCCTCCACTTT	CASRDRVPYNSPLHF	TRBV27	few	TRBD1	TRBJ1-6
TGTGCCAGCAGCCTATACAATGAGCAGTTCTTC	CASSLYNEQFF	TRBV6-5	once	.	TRBJ2-1
TGTGCCAGCACCCGGACAGGGGGAAACAATGAGCAGTTCTTC	CASTRTGGNNEQFF	TRBV6-5	.	TRBD1	TRBJ2-1
TGCGCCAGCAGCCAAGAACGCCCAAACAGGGGGCTCGAGACCCAGTACTTC	CASSQERPNRGLETQYF	TRBV4-1	.	TRBD1	TRBJ2-5
TGTGCCAGCAGTGGACTCTATGGCTACACCTTC	CASSGLYGYTF	TRBV6-2/TRBV6-3	.	.	TRBJ1-2
TGTGCCAGCAGTCCGTATGGGGCGACTGGAAACACCATATATTTT	CASSPYGATGNTIYF	TRBV6-5	once	.	TRBJ1-3
TGTGCCAGCAGCTTAACTAGCGGGGGGCTTGGGGAGCAGTACTTC	CASSLTSGGLGEQYF	TRBV7-2	few	TRBD2	TRBJ2-7
TGTGCCAGCGCCGTTACTGGTGGCGGGCGGAACACCGGGGAGCTGTTTTTT	CASAVTGGGRNTGELFF	TRBV7-3	.	.	TRBJ2-2
TGTGCCAGCTCTGTAAAGGCCCCTAGCGGGAGCTCCTACGAGCAGTACTTC	CASSVKAPSGSSYEQYF	TRBV18	.	TRBD2	TRBJ2-7
TGTGCCAGCAGCACCGTGACAGGTGGTGGAAACACCATATATTTT	CASSTVTGGGNTIYF	TRBV9	once	.	TRBJ1-3
TGTGCCATCAGTGAGATAGGAGGAGAAAAACTGTTTTTT	CAISEIGGEKLFF	TRBV10-3	.	.	TRBJ1-4
TGCAGCGTTGAAGTGGGGGCACAAGAGACCCAGTACTTC	CSVEVGAQETQYF	TRBV29-1	.	.	TRBJ2-5
TGCAGTGCTAGTGCATGGACTAGCGGATCCTACGAGCAGTACTTC	CSASAWTSGSYEQYF	TRBV20-1	.	TRBD2	TRBJ2-7
TGTGCCAGCAATACGGTAGCGGGAGCCTACGAGCAGTACTTC	CASNTVAGAYEQYF	TRBV6-5	medium-sized	TRBD2	TRBJ2-7
TGTGCCAGCACCTTCTCCCCCCTCCCTGGAGGCGAGCAGTACTTC	CASTFSPLPGGEQYF	TRBV11-3	once	.	TRBJ2-7
TGTGCCAGCAGCTTAGGCCCACAGGGGGCGCTGGGTAATGGCTACACCTTC	CASSLGPQGALGNGYTF	TRBV7-2	once	TRBD1	TRBJ1-2
TGCGCCAGCAGCTTCTCAGCGGGACACCCAACTAATGAAAAACTGTTTTTT	CASSFSAGHPTNEKLFF	TRBV5-1	.	.	TRBJ1-4
TGTGCCAGCAGCTCCTCGCGGGGGGGCAGGGGGTTTGTAAACACCATATATTTT	CASSSSRGGRGFVNTIYF	TRBV7-6	.	TRBD1	TRBJ1-3